The present T cell receptor (beta chain) was sequenced within a study of a mutant IDH1 vaccine in newly diagnosed glioma. The overall study: It was radiotherapy, temozolomide, or both that patients received previously, with most receiving both.

Sequencing was performed with immunoSEQ multiplex PCR; in TCRdb, only in-frame clones are kept and a portion is missing. The sample shows over 75,000 clones, 70% to 90% of them seen only once. Study-wide results and limits: There seemed to be no relation between pseudoprogression and changes in top peripheral T cell clonotypes.

The germline gives CDR1 MNHEY, CDR2 SMNVEV (reference sequence). This CDR3 spans 15 amino acids. Trimming cost V 5 bases and J 4 bases; bases outside gene matches: 6. As to this clone: Its target is unknown.

The time point was: baseline, week 1 (first vaccination visit). The sample's treatment: pre-vaccination baseline after standard-of-care therapy. Donors had new WHO grade 3 or 4 IDH1-mutant, ATRX-lost astrocytomas. V gene TRBV27 combines with J gene TRBJ2-7; 12 positions match TRBD2. The sample here was PBMCs, taken from a glioma patient treated with radiotherapy, temozolomide or both. The clonotype originates from a woman between 50 and 59 years old with glioma. CDR3 in DNA: TGTGCCAGCAGTCCCCTAGCGGGAGGGACTTACGAGCAGTACTTC. Protein sequence: CASSPLAGGTYEQYF.